The TCR beta chain described here comes from a study of cytotoxic CD8 clonotypes in ibrutinib-treated CLL. From germline, CDR1 is KGHSH and CDR2 LQKENI. The CDR3 is 16 residues long. V lost 1 base and J 5 bases, leaving 14 bases between the germline ends. Produced via immunoSEQ multiplex PCR; TCRdb's table is partial and in-frame only. The table shows around 300,000 clones, with about 77% occurring only once. The V call is TRBV18, the J call TRBJ2-2; tentatively, D is TRBD2 (6 bases). The sequencing here drew on PBMCs, taken before ibrutinib treatment. The clonotype was recovered from a human donor with chronic lymphocytic leukemia. The CDR3: CASSPRRDLSTGELFF. In DNA form, the CDR3 reads TGTGCCAGCTCACCACGGAGGGACCTGAGTACCGGGGAGCTGTTTTTT.